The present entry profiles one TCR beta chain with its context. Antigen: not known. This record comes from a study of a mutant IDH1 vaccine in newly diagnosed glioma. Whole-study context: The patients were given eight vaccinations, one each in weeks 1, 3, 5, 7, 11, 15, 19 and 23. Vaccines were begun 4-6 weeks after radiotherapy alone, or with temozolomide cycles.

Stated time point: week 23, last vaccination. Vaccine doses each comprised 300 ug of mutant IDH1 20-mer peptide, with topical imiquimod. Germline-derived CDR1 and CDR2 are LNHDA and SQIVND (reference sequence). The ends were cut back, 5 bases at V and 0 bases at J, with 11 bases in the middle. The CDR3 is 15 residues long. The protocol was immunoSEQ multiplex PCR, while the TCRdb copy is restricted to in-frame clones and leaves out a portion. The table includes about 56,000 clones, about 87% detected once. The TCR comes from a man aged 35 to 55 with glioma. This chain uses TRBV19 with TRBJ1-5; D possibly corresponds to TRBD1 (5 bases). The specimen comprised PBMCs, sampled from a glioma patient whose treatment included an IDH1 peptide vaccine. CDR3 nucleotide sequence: TGTGCCAGTAGTCTCGACAGATATAGCAATCAGCCCCAGCATTTT. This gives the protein CASSLDRYSNQPQHF.